These 19 T cell receptor beta chains were all obtained from the same sample, sequenced in a study of blood T cell repertoires in COVID-19. Clones were read by immunoSEQ multiplex PCR, and TCRdb kept only the in-frame ones, dropping some. The sample contains around 200,000 clones, 87% of which appear only once. Material: peripheral blood. All receptors come from a woman in her late teens or twenties who had recovered from COVID-19.

The J gene is TRBJ1-1, the V gene TRBV7-2; 7 positions match TRBD1. Germline V gene data show CDR1 as SGHTA and CDR2 as FQGNSA. This CDR3 comprises 14 residues. The trim removed 4 bases at V and 5 bases at J, leaving 7 bases unmatched. CDR3 in DNA: TGTGCCAGCAGCTACAGACAGGGAGGAACTGAAGCTTTCTTT. Encoded protein: CASSYRQGGTEAFF.

The chain is built from TRBV11-2 and TRBJ1-1; TRBD1 matches 11 bases. The CDR3 is 16 residues long. CDR1 and CDR2 (germline): SGHAT, FQNNGV. Losses at the gene ends were 5 bases for V and 4 bases for J; bases not matched to a gene: 9. Here the CDR3 reads CASSAFSDRGPTEAFF. The CDR3 DNA is TGTGCCAGCAGCGCATTCTCGGACAGGGGGCCCACTGAAGCTTTCTTT.

The chain uses TRBV7-2 and TRBJ1-4; TRBD1 matches 8 bases. This CDR3 spans 14 amino acids. Germline loops: CDR1 SGHTA, CDR2 FQGNSA. Unmatched junction bases numbered 4, after V lost 5 bases and J lost 5 bases. CDR3 DNA: TGTGCCAGCAGCCTCCGACAGGGGAATGAAAAACTGTTTTTT. Residues: CASSLRQGNEKLFF.

The genes are TRBV6-5 and TRBJ2-7; D not resolved. The CDR3 is made up of 14 amino acids. Germline lookup yields CDR1 MNHEY and CDR2 SVGAGI. V lost 6 bases, J lost 2 bases, and 14 bases lay in between. The CDR3: CASSPRGLTYEQYF. CDR3 coding DNA: TGTGCCAGCAGCCCCCGAGGTCTGACCTACGAGCAGTACTTC.

The chain has TRBV25-1 and TRBJ2-2, with 11 positions matching TRBD2. V lost 5 bases to trimming and J lost 3 bases; unmatched junction nucleotides: 5. Germline V lookup: CDR1 MGHDK, CDR2 SYGVNS. The CDR3 is 16 residues long. For the CDR3, the DNA is TGTGCCAGCAGTCCCCGGACTAGCGGGCACACCGGGGAGCTGTTTTTT. Protein: CASSPRTSGHTGELFF.

This clone has only one observation. V usage is TRBV9 and J usage is TRBJ1-1, with TRBD1 matching over 9 bases. V trimming: 4 bases; J trimming: 4 bases; junction bases outside the gene matches: 5. The CDR3 runs 14 residues. Per the germline V gene, CDR1 is SGDLS and CDR2 is YYNGEE. This CDR3 is CASSPGTGFTEAFF. The CDR3 DNA reads TGTGCCAGCAGCCCAGGGACAGGGTTCACTGAAGCTTTCTTT. The full variable domain, rest sourced from reference TRBV9 and TRBJ1-1, is DSGVTQTPKHLITATGQRVTLRCSPRSGDLSVYWYQQSLDQGLQFLIQYYNGEERAKGNILERFSAQQFPDLHSELNLSSLELGDSALYFCASSPGTGFTEAFFGQGTRLTVV.

The chain joins TRBV6-5 to TRBJ1-6; D may be TRBD1 (6 bases). The CDR3 contains 14 residues. Germline V gives CDR1 MNHEY, CDR2 SVGAGI. V lost 6 bases and J 7 bases, leaving 13 bases between the germline ends. The CDR3 DNA sequence: TGTGCCAGCAGCAAAACAGGGAACAATTCACCCCTCCACTTT. Protein sequence: CASSKTGNNSPLHF.

The chain has TRBV18 and TRBJ2-1, with TRBD2 identical over 9 bases. V shed 6 bases, J shed 10 bases, and the junction held 13 bases outside the gene matches. Per the germline V gene, CDR1 is KGHSH and CDR2 is LQKENI. The CDR3 is 15 residues long. The CDR3 nucleotides read TGTGCCAGCTCCCCGTTGGGGGGCGGGAGGGGAGAGCAGTTCTTC. This codes for CASSPLGGGRGEQFF.

This clone has a single count. The V call is TRBV15, the J call TRBJ2-5; D is perhaps TRBD2 (6 bases). This CDR3 spans 13 amino acids. The V end lost 11 bases, the J end lost 1 base, and 14 bases lay between the germline ends. Germline V gene data show CDR1 as LNHNV and CDR2 as YYDKDF (reference sequence). CDR3 nucleotide sequence: TGTGCCGCCTCGCGGGACTTCCAAGAGACCCAGTACTTC. Translation gives CAASRDFQETQYF.

CDR3 loop: CAIYIRAGDMYEQYF. CDR3 coding DNA: TGTGCCATCTACATTAGAGCGGGGGACATGTACGAGCAGTACTTC. The chain carries TRBV2 and TRBJ2-7; TRBD2 aligns across 8 bases. V shed 10 bases and J 4 bases; nucleotides not matched to a gene: 15. The germline V gene has CDR1 SNHLY and CDR2 FYNNEI. The CDR3 runs to 15 residues.

The chain joins TRBV19 to TRBJ1-1; TRBD1 agrees at 10 bases. CDR3 length: 14 residues. Germline V lookup: CDR1 LNHDA, CDR2 SQIVND (reference sequence). J was trimmed by 4 bases and V by 10 bases; bases with no gene match: 9. CDR3 nucleotides: TGTGCCATCCGCCCGGGACAGGGGACCACTGAAGCTTTCTTT. This gives the protein CAIRPGQGTTEAFF.

The rearrangement links TRBV15 to TRBJ2-3; 12 bases are a match to TRBD2. Germline assignment: CDR1 LNHNV and CDR2 YYDKDF (reference sequence). J was trimmed by 4 bases and V by 0 bases; bases with no gene match: 2. The length of the CDR3 is 16 residues. The CDR3 coding sequence is TGTGCCACCAGCAGAGAACTAGCGGGAGGCGCAGATACGCAGTATTTT. It encodes CATSRELAGGADTQYF.

The chain recombines TRBV6-2 or TRBV6-3 with TRBJ2-3; D remains unclear. In germline, CDR1 is MNHEY, CDR2 SVGEGT. V lost 6 bases to trimming and J lost 3 bases, with 10 bases between them. The CDR3 totals 13 residues. CDR3: CASSRSRTDTQYF. The CDR3 nucleotides read TGTGCCAGCAGCCGGAGTAGAACAGATACGCAGTATTTT.

This chain joins TRBV6-2 or TRBV6-3 and TRBJ2-1, with 9 bases aligning to TRBD2. The CDR3 has 14 amino acids. Germline assignment: CDR1 MNHEY and CDR2 SVGEGT. V dropped 0 bases and J dropped 7; count of bases not matched to a gene: 1. CDR3 in amino acids: CASSYSLAGNEQFF. In DNA, the CDR3 is TGTGCCAGCAGTTACTCCCTAGCGGGGAATGAGCAGTTCTTC.

The chain couples TRBV6-5 to TRBJ1-2, with D perhaps matching TRBD1 (5 bases). The V end lost 7 bases, the J end lost 7 bases, and 19 bases lay between the germline ends. CDR1 MNHEY and CDR2 SVGAGI come from the germline V gene. The CDR3 sequence is 14 residues long. CDR3 DNA sequence: TGTGCCAGCACCTTGGGGGGAGTCAGAGGTGGCTACACCTTC. Residues: CASTLGGVRGGYTF.

The chain is built from TRBV5-1 and TRBJ1-2; 9 positions match TRBD1. This CDR3 spans 16 amino acids. Germline loops: CDR1 SGHRS, CDR2 YFSETQ. V lost 4 bases, J lost 2 bases, and 9 bases stayed unmatched. The CDR3 protein is CASSIRGTGRNYGYTF. The CDR3 region has the DNA TGCGCCAGCAGCATCCGGGGGACAGGGCGCAACTATGGCTACACCTTC.

In its sample, this clone was seen once. The CDR3 sequence: CASNQGTLQETQYF. DNA for the CDR3: TGTGCCAGCAACCAGGGTACCCTCCAAGAGACCCAGTACTTC. This chain links TRBV2 with TRBJ2-5; D may be TRBD1 (5 bases). Germline CDR1 and CDR2: SNHLY and FYNNEI. The CDR3 totals 14 residues. The V end lost 7 bases, the J end lost 1 base, and 13 bases lay between the germline ends.

The chain carries TRBV7-2 and TRBJ2-3; D remains unclear. CDR1 is SGHTA and CDR2 is FQGNSA in the germline V gene. Trimming took 3 bases from V and 1 from J, leaving 11 bases between them. The CDR3 runs to 15 residues. The CDR3 DNA follows: TGTGCCAGCAGCTTCCGTTATAGTGGCACAGATACGCAGTATTTT. This encodes CASSFRYSGTDTQYF. The full variable domain, rest sourced from reference TRBV7-2 and TRBJ2-3, is GAGVSQSPSNKVTEKGKDVELRCDPISGHTALYWYRQSLGQGLEFLIYFQGNSAPDKSGLPSDRFSAERTGGSVSTLTIQRTQQEDSAVYLCASSFRYSGTDTQYFGPGTRLTVL.

The rearrangement uses TRBV5-6 and TRBJ1-3, with D perhaps matching TRBD1 (6 bases). Trimming cost V 0 bases and J 4 bases, with 11 bases left between them. CDR1 is SGHDT, CDR2 YYEEEE, per germline. This CDR3 has 15 residues. The CDR3 DNA sequence: TGTGCCAGCAGCTTGGACGGGACACGGGGAAACACCATATATTTT. This translates into CASSLDGTRGNTIYF.